This T cell receptor (beta chain) stems from a study of blood T cell repertoires in COVID-19. Libraries were prepared by immunoSEQ multiplex PCR; TCRdb keeps only in-frame clonotypes and omits some of them. Of more than 250,000 clones in the sample, about 80% are singletons; the top ten hold roughly 8.6%. CDR1 is MNHNS, CDR2 SASEGT, per germline. The V and J ends lost 3 bases and 9 bases, in that order; junction bases with no gene match: 5. CDR3 length: 15 amino acids. The V call is TRBV6-1, the J call TRBJ1-6, with 10 bases fitting TRBD1. The sequence came from a human donor in a cohort sampled during active COVID-19. Material: peripheral blood. The CDR3 is CASSDSGTGASPLHF. The CDR3 DNA sequence: TGTGCCAGCAGTGATTCCGGGACAGGGGCTTCACCCCTCCACTTT.